This entry describes one T cell receptor beta chain. Its antigen is unknown. This entry comes from a study of CXCR3-negative and CXCR3-positive naive CD8 T cells. Study information: Roughly 1.5 +/- 0.3 million TRB reads came from each library, giving some 130 million in total.

CD45RO-CCR7+CD27+CD95- was the phenotype of naive CD8+ T cells. Findings of the study overall: Whereas both naive subsets had comparably high diversity, memory CD8+ cells had much lower diversity. Against CXCR3-negative naive cells, CXCR3-positive naive cells showed more hydrophobic TRB CDR3s.

CDR3 size: 13 residues. The germline V gene encodes CDR1 MNHEY and CDR2 SVGEGT. Carrying UMI labels, the TRB cDNA libraries were prepared through 5' RACE. TCRdb re-called the 5' RACE reads, yielding one record per CDR3 amino acid sequence without DNA. The table lists more than 50,000 distinct CDR3 sequences. The sequencing sample was made of naive CXCR3- CD8+ T cells from blood. Subset described: CD45RO-CCR7+CD27+CD95- naive CD8+ T cells lacking CXCR3 (TNR3-). The sequence was obtained from a human donor in good health. Some clones in this sample may be carry-over from other donors' samples. The gene calls are TRBV6-2 or TRBV6-3 and TRBJ1-5; there is no DNA to check the TCRdb D call of TRBD1. The CDR3 region is CASSLGGFQPQHF.